This T cell receptor beta chain stems from a study of identical twins. The V and J ends lost 3 bases and 1 base respectively, with 15 bases between them. Looked up from germline, CDR1 is KGHSH and CDR2 is LQKENI. The CDR3 is made up of 16 amino acids. TCRdb fed the 5' RACE reads into MiXCR, producing one record per CDR3 protein. The sample has 410,000 or so distinct CDR3 sequences; 15% to 20% are singletons. The rearrangement links TRBV18 to TRBJ1-1, with no clear D. This TCR came from a man aged 45-60 years in good health. The source material was naive T cells sorted from blood. CDR3 amino acids: CASSPRNGVGNTEAFF. DNA of the CDR3: TGTGCCAGCTCACCTCGAAACGGGGTGGGGAACACTGAAGCTTTCTTT.